This T cell receptor (beta chain) was obtained from a study of blood T cell repertoires in COVID-19. TCRdb keeps only in-frame clones here, not all; method: immunoSEQ multiplex PCR. The sample includes about 120,000 clones, around 90% of them seen just once. Between the trimmed V and J ends, which lost 7 bases and 5 bases, there was a span of 8 bases. The CDR3 sequence is 11 residues long. CDR1 MDHEN and CDR2 SYDVKM come from the germline V gene. Concerning this clone itself: Other nucleotide sequences in the sample specify the same CDR3.

The chain combines TRBV28 with TRBJ2-5; D gene ambiguous. The source material was peripheral blood. The TCR comes from a human donor in a cohort sampled during active COVID-19. The CDR3 reads CASTSLETQYF. DNA of the CDR3: TGTGCCAGCACCTCTTTGGAGACCCAGTACTTC.